This TCR beta chain stems from a study of memory CD4+ T cells and cytomegalovirus serostatus. About this clone: Its antigen is not known.

Only in-frame clones appear in the TCRdb table, and some are missing; sequencing was by immunoSEQ multiplex PCR. The repertoire includes about 82,000 clones, roughly 80% of them detected once, and less than 0.85% sits in the top ten. The sort gate was single viable CD3+CD4+CD8-CD45RO+ cells for memory CD4+ T cells. Looked up from germline, CDR1 is SNHLY and CDR2 is FYNNEI. This CDR3 has 15 amino acids. Deletions cut 1 base from V and 0 bases from J, with 9 bases between. Whole-study results and caveats: Median bootstrapped AUC for CMV status was about 0.94 originally, 0.75 to 0.91 US-trained.

What was sequenced was memory CD4+ T cells from blood. This sequence originates from an adult in good health and CMV-seronegative. The chain carries TRBV2 and TRBJ1-2; D is unresolved. CDR3 nucleotide sequence: TGTGCCAGCAGTGAAGTCGGTCAGCCTAACTATGGCTACACCTTC. It codes for CASSEVGQPNYGYTF.